A selection of T cell receptor beta chains follows, all from one sample in a study of neurological immune-mediated disorders. TCRdb re-derived calls from the 5' RACE reads in MiXCR, one entry per CDR3 protein. The sample has 45,000 to 65,000 distinct CDR3 sequences; about 4% are singletons. The material sequenced was PBMCs. These receptors were collected from a man in his fifties or sixties with multiple sclerosis. Each CDR3 is given with its conserved first and last residue. The D gene is left open where the match is weak. A row's size may be missing; if present it is once, few, many or a size class.

D,length,V,size,J,CDR3,DNA
-,18,TRBV28,many,TRBJ2-3,CASSLSVRAADSTDTQYF,TGTGCCAGCAGTTTATCAGTCCGGGCAGCCGATAGCACAGATACGCAGTATTTT
-,14,TRBV9,many,TRBJ2-6,CASSELSGANVLTF,TGTGCCAGCAGCGAACTCTCTGGGGCCAACGTCCTGACTTTC
-,16,TRBV20-1,many,TRBJ1-1,CSAGGMGGAYNTEAFF,TGCAGTGCTGGGGGGATGGGGGGAGCTTATAACACTGAAGCTTTCTTT
TRBD2,15,TRBV5-1,many,TRBJ2-7,CASSLTSGSFYEQYF,TGCGCCAGCAGCTTGACTAGCGGGAGTTTTTACGAGCAGTACTTC
TRBD1,14,TRBV7-9,many,TRBJ2-5,CASSEDRGGETQYF,TGTGCCAGCAGCGAGGACAGGGGCGGAGAGACCCAGTACTTC
-,12,TRBV29-1,many,TRBJ2-2,CSVAVYTGELFF,TGCAGCGTTGCCGTATACACCGGGGAGCTGTTTTTT
-,15,TRBV2,many,TRBJ2-3,CASSEAHHLSDTQYF,TGTGCCAGCAGTGAAGCTCACCACTTGAGCGATACGCAGTATTTT
-,15,TRBV20-1,many,TRBJ2-4,CSASQWILAKNIQYF,TGCAGTGCTAGCCAGTGGATACTAGCCAAAAACATTCAGTACTTC
-,14,TRBV28,many,TRBJ1-1,CASRPDSSYTEAFF,TGTGCCAGCAGACCGGACAGTTCCTACACTGAAGCTTTCTTT
-,12,TRBV5-1,many,TRBJ1-2,CASSSLNYGYTF,TGCGCCAGCAGCTCACTTAACTATGGCTACACCTTC
TRBD2,16,TRBV5-5,many,TRBJ2-5,CASTPLREEVQETQYF,TGTGCCAGCACCCCTCTGCGGGAGGAGGTACAAGAGACCCAGTACTTC
TRBD1,16,TRBV10-3,many,TRBJ1-2,CAISGTDRGTNYGYTF,TGTGCCATCAGTGGCACCGACAGGGGGACTAACTATGGCTACACCTTC
TRBD2,16,TRBV10-3,many,TRBJ2-1,CAISGLSGRGHNEQFF,TGTGCCATCAGTGGGCTAAGCGGGAGGGGACACAATGAGCAGTTCTTC
-,14,TRBV20-1,many,TRBJ2-5,CSASSGRPASGQYF,TGCAGTGCTTCAAGCGGCCGGCCAGCGTCAGGCCAGTACTTC
-,13,TRBV29-1,many,TRBJ2-2,CSVEGPNTGELFF,TGCAGCGTCGAGGGCCCGAACACCGGGGAGCTGTTTTTT
TRBD2,15,TRBV28,many,TRBJ2-7,CASSLYSGGSYEQYF,TGTGCCAGCAGTTTATATAGCGGGGGATCCTACGAGCAGTACTTC
TRBD1,14,TRBV5-1,few,TRBJ2-7,CASSTGTGSYEQYF,TGCGCCAGCTCAACCGGGACAGGGAGTTACGAGCAGTACTTC
-,14,TRBV5-1,many,TRBJ2-3,CASISQPGTDTQYF,TGCGCCAGCATCAGCCAACCTGGGACAGATACGCAGTATTTT
-,16,TRBV5-1,-,TRBJ2-7,CASSLERAVGSYEQYF,TGCGCCAGCAGCTTGGAACGAGCGGTCGGTTCCTACGAGCAGTACTTC
TRBD1,14,TRBV20-1,many,TRBJ2-7,CSAIRTGGSYEQYF,TGCAGTGCTATAAGGACAGGGGGCTCCTACGAGCAGTACTTC
-,13,TRBV5-1,-,TRBJ2-6,CASRSFGANVLTF,TGCGCCAGCAGGTCCTTTGGGGCCAACGTCCTGACTTTC
-,14,TRBV27,many,TRBJ1-1,CATRHGGGNTEAFF,TGTGCCACCCGGCACGGCGGTGGGAACACTGAAGCTTTCTTT
-,17,TRBV7-9,-,TRBJ2-2,CASSLDPRKTNTGELFF,TGTGCCAGCAGCTTAGACCCCAGGAAAACGAACACCGGGGAGCTGTTTTTT
-,14,TRBV7-2,few,TRBJ1-5,CASSLPASNQPQHF,TGTGCCAGCAGCTTACCGGCAAGCAATCAGCCCCAGCATTTT
-,15,TRBV20-1,many,TRBJ1-6,CSARPGTGYNSPLHF,TGCAGTGCCCGACCGGGAACGGGATATAATTCACCCCTCCACTTT
TRBD1,14,TRBV27,many,TRBJ2-2,CASKRQGTTGELFF,TGTGCCAGCAAAAGACAGGGTACCACCGGGGAGCTGTTTTTT
-,13,TRBV3-1,many,TRBJ1-5,CASSQEGVQPQHF,TGTGCCAGCAGCCAAGAGGGGGTGCAGCCCCAGCATTTT
-,21,TRBV20-1,many,TRBJ1-5,CSARLQGRGSPRGLSNQPQHF,TGCAGTGCTAGGTTGCAGGGCAGGGGCTCCCCGAGGGGCCTTAGCAATCAGCCCCAGCATTTT
TRBD1,13,TRBV20-1,many,TRBJ2-7,CSARDNRGREQYF,TGCAGTGCTAGAGATAACAGGGGGCGCGAGCAGTACTTC
TRBD2,18,TRBV9,many,TRBJ2-3,CASSPRGGSSGPTDTQYF,TGTGCCAGCAGCCCCCGGGGTGGGTCTAGCGGACCCACAGATACGCAGTATTTT
-,15,TRBV5-4,many,TRBJ1-4,CASSPNWAAGEKLFF,TGTGCCAGCAGCCCGAACTGGGCTGCGGGTGAAAAACTGTTTTTT
-,15,TRBV7-2,many,TRBJ2-7,CASSFIQFGDYEQYF,TGTGCCAGCAGCTTTATACAGTTCGGAGATTACGAGCAGTACTTC
TRBD1,15,TRBV5-1,many,TRBJ1-1,CASSSDRDRGTEAFF,TGCGCCAGCAGCAGCGACCGGGACAGGGGAACTGAAGCTTTCTTT
TRBD2,15,TRBV6-1,many,TRBJ2-1,CASRKGTRAYNEQFF,TGTGCCAGCCGGAAGGGGACTAGGGCTTACAATGAGCAGTTCTTC
-,13,TRBV5-1,many,TRBJ2-7,CASSLGAPGEQYF,TGCGCCAGCAGCTTGGGGGCCCCAGGCGAGCAGTACTTC
-,14,TRBV20-1,-,TRBJ2-3,CSARPGTWTDTQYF,TGCAGTGCTCGTCCCGGGACGTGGACAGATACGCAGTATTTT
TRBD1,16,TRBV5-5,-,TRBJ2-7,CASTGSTGGSSYEQYF,TGTGCCAGCACCGGCTCGACAGGGGGGAGCTCCTACGAGCAGTACTTC
-,13,TRBV6-5,-,TRBJ2-7,CASRMSSGYEQYF,TGTGCCTCCCGCATGTCGTCCGGCTACGAGCAGTACTTC
-,15,TRBV20-1,many,TRBJ2-7,CSARDSGQAVYEQYF,TGCAGTGCTAGAGATTCGGGTCAGGCTGTCTACGAGCAGTACTTC
TRBD1,15,TRBV29-1,many,TRBJ1-1,CSVEVPGGRDTEAFF,TGCAGCGTTGAAGTACCAGGGGGACGAGATACTGAAGCTTTCTTT
TRBD2,16,TRBV5-1,many,TRBJ2-3,CASSSLISAGRDTQYF,TGCGCCAGCAGCTCCCTCATTAGCGCCGGGAGGGATACGCAGTATTTT